The T cell receptor beta chain described here comes from a study of blood T cell repertoires in COVID-19 (dated by TCRdb to the early 2020s). General notes on the study: Samples from collaborators originated in the United States, Italy and Spain and spanned both the acute and convalescent phases of COVID-19. Sample metadata almost always included a de-identified subject ID, COVID-19 status, age in years and sex. The material from the prospective study consisted of cDNA or gDNA derived from T cells, B-cell-depleted T cells, or PBMCs. The repertoires were made available in a free public database intended to serve as a resource for research on the immune response to SARS-CoV-2. The samples were drawn from two sources: the first 160 participants of the ongoing ImmuneRACE study, and approximately 1,300 subjects contributed by 6 global collaborators. Where HLA class I and class II types were available, the types were taken from metadata supplied by the sample provider, not from assay-based typing. Deeply sampled blood TCRbeta repertoires from subjects exposed to, actively infected with, or recovered from COVID-19 were included in the dataset. Here is what the overall study found, with its caveats: Clinical and demographic metadata were provided uncurated, with the amount varying by source and participant.

TCRbeta CDR3 regions were amplified from genomic DNA by means of the immunoSEQ Assay, a bias-controlled multiplex PCR. In the authors' own workflow: Within the assay, amplification of reference gene primers was used to estimate how many nucleated cells each sample contained. To quantify the absolute abundance of each unique TCRbeta CDR3 rearrangement, sequence reads were collapsed and filtered. Productive Simpson clonality was computed per sample as the square root of Simpson's diversity index over productive rearrangements. The clones in this table, taken by TCRdb from immuneACCESS, are in-frame only. Not every clone is retained; where verified, under half of the shortfall comes from an unresolved V gene, and the cause of the rest is unknown. V, J and clone size reflect that table, while D and trimming were determined from the DNA. A total of some 190,000 clones appear in this sample, approximately 80% of them only once. Jointly, the top ten make up about 8.3% of the sample.

One collaborating source in Seattle enrolled patients while the patients were actively infected and followed the patients over time throughout the course of disease. Each collaborating institution followed its own protocols to collect whole blood in K2EDTA tubes. For TCRbeta analysis, collaborators shipped samples in one of three forms: frozen whole blood, isolated PBMCs, or DNA extracted from either of those sample types. To note about this clone: Its antigen is currently not known. Base qualities are not provided; no much larger clone lies one nucleotide away.

Cut back by 3 bases and 5 bases, the V and J ends lie 13 bases apart. Per the germline V gene, SGHDN is the CDR1 and FVKESK is the CDR2. The CDR3 contains 14 residues, cysteine and phenylalanine counted. Just the 42-base CDR3 DNA is kept, in frame starting at base 1. The TCR was taken from a woman older than 75 with COVID-19, enrolled during active disease. Sequences were obtained from peripheral blood. The receptor chain draws on TRBV14 and TRBJ2-5; perhaps TRBD2 is the D gene, with 6 bases matching. The CDR3 region has the sequence CASSQGGLGETQYF. The nucleotide sequence reads TGTGCCAGCAGCCAGGGGGGACTGGGGGAGACCCAGTACTTC.